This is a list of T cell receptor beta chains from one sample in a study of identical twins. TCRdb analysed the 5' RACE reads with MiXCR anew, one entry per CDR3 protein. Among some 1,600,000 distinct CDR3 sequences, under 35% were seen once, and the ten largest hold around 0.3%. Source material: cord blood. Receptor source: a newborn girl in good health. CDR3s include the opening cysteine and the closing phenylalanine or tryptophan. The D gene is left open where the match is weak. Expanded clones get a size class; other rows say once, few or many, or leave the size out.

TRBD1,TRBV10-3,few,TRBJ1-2,CAIRAITGGDDGYTF,TGTGCCATCAGGGCTATTACAGGGGGCGACGATGGCTACACCTTC
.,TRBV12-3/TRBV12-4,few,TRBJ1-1,CASSSGIAAALEAFF,TGTGCCAGCAGTTCAGGTATCGCAGCAGCCCTTGAAGCTTTCTTT
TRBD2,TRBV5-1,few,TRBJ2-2,CASSFSGSSGELFF,TGCGCCAGCAGCTTTAGCGGGAGCTCCGGGGAGCTGTTTTTT
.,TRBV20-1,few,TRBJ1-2,CSARPQGYGYTF,TGCAGTGCTAGACCTCAGGGGTACGGCTACACCTTC
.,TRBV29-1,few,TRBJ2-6,CSVELISGANVLTF,TGCAGCGTTGAACTCATCTCTGGGGCCAACGTCCTGACTTTC
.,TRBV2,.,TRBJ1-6,CASSEGGVGANSPLHF,TGTGCCAGCAGTGAAGGCGGGGTCGGAGCTAATTCACCCCTCCACTTT
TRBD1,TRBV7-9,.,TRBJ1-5,CASSQHRTGPSPQHF,TGTGCCAGCAGCCAACACCGGACAGGCCCGTCGCCCCAGCATTTT
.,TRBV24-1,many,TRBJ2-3,CATSDSGVGDTQYF,TGTGCCACCAGTGATTCCGGTGTCGGGGATACGCAGTATTTT
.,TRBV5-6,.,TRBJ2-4,CASSWLGLAKNIQYF,TGTGCCAGCAGTTGGCTAGGGCTAGCCAAAAACATTCAGTACTTC
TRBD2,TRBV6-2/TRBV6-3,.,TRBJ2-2,CASSYSNAGGYTGELFF,TGTGCCAGCAGTTACTCGAACGCGGGGGGGTACACCGGGGAGCTGTTTTTT
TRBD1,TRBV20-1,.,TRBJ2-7,CSARDFDRARPYEQYF,TGCAGTGCTAGAGATTTTGACAGGGCAAGGCCCTACGAGCAGTACTTC
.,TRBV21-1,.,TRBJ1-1,CASSPAPCESEAFF,TGTGCCAGCAGCCCGGCTCCTTGCGAGTCTGAAGCTTTCTTT
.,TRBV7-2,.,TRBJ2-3,CASIRVGGTDTQYF,TGTGCCAGCATCCGGGTGGGGGGCACAGATACGCAGTATTTT
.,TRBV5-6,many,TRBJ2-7,CASSQDYNPASPNWGEQYF,TGTGCCAGCAGCCAGGACTACAATCCAGCCAGCCCAAACTGGGGCGAGCAGTACTTC
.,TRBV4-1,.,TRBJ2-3,CASSQLEGGFLTDTQYF,TGCGCCAGCAGCCAACTCGAGGGGGGGTTTCTCACAGATACGCAGTATTTT
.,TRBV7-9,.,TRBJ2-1,CASSMTDRIEQFF,TGTGCCAGCAGTATGACAGACCGCATAGAGCAGTTCTTC
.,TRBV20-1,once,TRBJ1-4,CSARPIGPRREKLFF,TGCAGTGCTAGACCTATCGGCCCTCGTAGAGAAAAACTGTTTTTT
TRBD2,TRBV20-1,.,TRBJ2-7,CSARRLAGAHKPYEQYF,TGCAGTGCTAGGAGACTAGCGGGAGCGCACAAGCCCTACGAGCAGTACTTC
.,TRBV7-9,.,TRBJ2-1,CASSSRDSSSYNEQFF,TGTGCCAGCAGCTCACGGGACTCGAGCTCCTACAATGAGCAGTTCTTC
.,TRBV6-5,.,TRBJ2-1,CASSWTYSSYNEQFF,TGTGCCAGCAGTTGGACTTATAGCTCCTACAATGAGCAGTTCTTC
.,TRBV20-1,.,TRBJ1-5,CGARARDGSNQPQHF,TGCGGTGCTAGAGCTCGGGACGGGAGCAATCAGCCCCAGCATTTT
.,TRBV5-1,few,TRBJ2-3,CASSRSGSDTQYF,TGCGCCAGCAGTCGTTCGGGTTCAGATACGCAGTATTTT
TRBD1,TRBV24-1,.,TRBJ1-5,CATSGWTGGNQPQHF,TGTGCCACCAGTGGCTGGACAGGGGGCAATCAGCCCCAGCATTTT
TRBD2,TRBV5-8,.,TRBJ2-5,CASTPGLAGMSSYNEQYF,TGTGCCAGCACCCCCGGACTAGCGGGAATGAGCTCCTACAATGAGCAGTACTTC
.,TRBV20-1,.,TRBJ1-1,CSAHTGRRKIAFF,TGCAGTGCTCACACAGGGAGGCGAAAGATTGCTTTCTTT
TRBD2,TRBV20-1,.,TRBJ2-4,CSAPRGDYQLDIQYF,TGCAGTGCTCCTCGAGGGGACTATCAGTTAGACATTCAGTACTTC
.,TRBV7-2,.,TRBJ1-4,CASSPNQGRNEKLFF,TGTGCCAGCAGCCCCAACCAGGGCCGTAATGAAAAACTGTTTTTT
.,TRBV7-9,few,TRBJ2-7,CASSLTGARATYEQYF,TGTGCCAGCAGCTTAACGGGGGCGCGGGCTACGTACGAGCAGTACTTC
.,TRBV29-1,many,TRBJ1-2,CSARFLGVVRDNTYTF,TGCAGCGCACGGTTCCTTGGGGTAGTCCGGGACAATACCTACACCTTC
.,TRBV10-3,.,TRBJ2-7,CAITGDPYNEQYF,TGTGCCATCACGGGAGACCCATACAATGAGCAGTACTTC
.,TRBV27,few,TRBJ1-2,CASSLSGAANYGYTF,TGTGCCAGCAGCCTGTCCGGGGCGGCGAACTATGGCTACACCTTC
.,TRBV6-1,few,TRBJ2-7,CASSEWGGAEQYF,TGTGCCAGCAGTGAATGGGGAGGCGCCGAGCAGTACTTC
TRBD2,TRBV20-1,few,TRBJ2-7,CSARKIRTSFHEQYF,TGCAGTGCTAGAAAAATCCGGACTAGCTTCCACGAGCAGTACTTC
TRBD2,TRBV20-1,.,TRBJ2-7,CSAISPLAEINEQYF,TGCAGTGCTATAAGCCCACTAGCGGAGATAAACGAGCAGTACTTC
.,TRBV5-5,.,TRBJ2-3,CASSLWIGNTDTQYF,TGTGCCAGCAGCTTGTGGATCGGGAACACAGATACGCAGTATTTT
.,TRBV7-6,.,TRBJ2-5,CASSFGIERFGTKYF,TGTGCCAGCAGCTTCGGGATCGAGAGGTTTGGGACAAAGTACTTC
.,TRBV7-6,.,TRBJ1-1,CASSNNRLSQEEAFF,TGTGCCAGCAGCAACAACAGGCTTTCCCAGGAAGAAGCTTTCTTT
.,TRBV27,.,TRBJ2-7,CASTRRALGSYEQYF,TGTGCCAGCACTCGGCGGGCTTTGGGCTCCTACGAGCAGTACTTC
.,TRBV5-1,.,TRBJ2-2,CAGSLAQNTGELFF,TGCGCCGGCAGCTTGGCTCAGAACACCGGGGAGCTGTTTTTT
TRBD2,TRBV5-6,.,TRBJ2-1,CASSLPLAGVGNEQFF,TGTGCCAGCAGCTTGCCACTAGCGGGAGTAGGCAATGAGCAGTTCTTC
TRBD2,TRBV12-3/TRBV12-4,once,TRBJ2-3,CASRTSGIILDTQYF,TGTGCCAGCAGGACTAGCGGGATAATTTTGGATACGCAGTATTTT
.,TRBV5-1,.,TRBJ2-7,CASSAGTIEQYF,TGCGCCAGCAGCGCAGGGACCATCGAGCAGTACTTC
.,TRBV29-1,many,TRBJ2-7,CSVEAQEGYEQYF,TGCAGCGTTGAAGCTCAAGAAGGCTACGAGCAGTACTTC
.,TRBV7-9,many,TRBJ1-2,CAIRKRIGYTF,TGTGCCATCCGCAAACGGATTGGCTACACCTTC
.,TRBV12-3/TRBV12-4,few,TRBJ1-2,CASSSQFYGYTF,TGTGCCAGCAGTTCACAGTTTTATGGCTACACCTTC
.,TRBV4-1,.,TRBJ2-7,CASSQDRSAQYF,TGCGCCAGCAGCCAAGATCGGAGCGCGCAGTACTTC
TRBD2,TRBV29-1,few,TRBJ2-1,CSVARRLAVLNEQFF,TGCAGCGTTGCCCGGCGACTAGCGGTACTTAATGAGCAGTTCTTC
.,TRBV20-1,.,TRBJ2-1,CSARARGGSYNEQFF,TGCAGTGCTAGAGCCCGTGGGGGCTCCTACAATGAGCAGTTCTTC
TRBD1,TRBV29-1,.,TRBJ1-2,CSVRPGRDRVGGYTF,TGCAGCGTCCGCCCGGGAAGGGACAGGGTAGGAGGCTACACCTTC
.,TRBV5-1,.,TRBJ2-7,CASRSYDRRSSYEQYF,TGCGCCAGCCGCTCCTATGACAGGCGGAGCTCCTACGAGCAGTACTTC
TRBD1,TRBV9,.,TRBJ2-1,CASSVVVPSDRGYNEQFF,TGTGCCAGCAGCGTAGTCGTCCCGAGCGACAGGGGATACAATGAGCAGTTCTTC
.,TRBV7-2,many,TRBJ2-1,CASSSVSYNEQFF,TGTGCCAGCAGCTCCGTCTCCTACAATGAGCAGTTCTTC
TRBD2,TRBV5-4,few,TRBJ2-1,CASSLSKLAGLNEQFF,TGTGCCAGCAGCTTGAGCAAACTAGCGGGACTGAATGAGCAGTTCTTC
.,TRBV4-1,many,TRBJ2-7,CASSHYNEQYF,TGCGCCAGCAGCCACTACAATGAGCAGTACTTC